The rows below give T cell receptor beta chains drawn from one sample of a study of blood T cell repertoires in COVID-19. Generated by immunoSEQ multiplex PCR, the TCRdb table keeps only in-frame clones and is missing some. The sample shows hundreds of thousands of clones, 85% of them seen only once. The source material was PBMCs or T cells enriched from blood (not recorded which). The origin of the receptors is a woman aged 30 to 39 who had been exposed to COVID-19. The CDR3 runs from the conserved cysteine through the conserved F or W. D genes are given only for firm matches. Part of the rows lack a size; the others show once, few, many or a class for expanded clones.

size	J	D	V	DNA	CDR3
NA	TRBJ2-7	TRBD1	TRBV4-1	TGCGCCAGCAGCACCCTGACCGGGACAGGGGGCTACGAGCAGTACTTC	CASSTLTGTGGYEQYF
NA	TRBJ1-4	NA	TRBV2	TGTGCCAGCATTCGATCTCTGGGGACAATTGAAAAACTGTTTTTT	CASIRSLGTIEKLFF
NA	TRBJ1-1	NA	TRBV13	TGTGCCAGCAGCTTAGCACAGGGTCTGAGCTCGAACACTGAAGCTTTCTTT	CASSLAQGLSSNTEAFF
NA	TRBJ1-2	NA	TRBV25-1	TGTGCCAGCCTCCCCCCAGGGATAGACTATGGCTACACCTTC	CASLPPGIDYGYTF
NA	TRBJ2-1	NA	TRBV7-9	TGTGCCAGCAGCGACCGTCCGGGGAGCAATAATGAGCAGTTCTTC	CASSDRPGSNNEQFF
once	TRBJ2-3	TRBD2	TRBV9	TGTGCCAGCAGTACTGTAGCGGGATCCACAGATACGCAGTATTTT	CASSTVAGSTDTQYF
NA	TRBJ1-1	NA	TRBV28	TGTGCCAGCAGTTTGGACGGAGGAAACACTGAAGCTTTCTTT	CASSLDGGNTEAFF
NA	TRBJ2-1	TRBD2	TRBV9	TGTGCCAGCAGCGCTAGCGGGAGGGCCGTAAATGAGCAGTTCTTC	CASSASGRAVNEQFF
NA	TRBJ1-1	NA	TRBV28	TGTGCCAGCTACCCCCACTTGAACACTGAAGCTTTCTTT	CASYPHLNTEAFF
once	TRBJ1-1	TRBD1	TRBV5-5	TGTGCCAGCAGCTTGGTACAGGGGACTGAAGCTTTCTTT	CASSLVQGTEAFF
NA	TRBJ2-3	NA	TRBV29-1	TGCAGCGTTGAGCCCACTGGCACAGATACGCAGTATTTT	CSVEPTGTDTQYF
few	TRBJ1-1	NA	TRBV28	TGTGCCAGCAGAGTGTGGCAGGGTGTTAACACTGAAGCTTTCTTT	CASRVWQGVNTEAFF
NA	TRBJ1-1	NA	TRBV11-2	TGTGCCAGCAGCTTAGACAGGGAGGCTGAAGCTTTCTTT	CASSLDREAEAFF
NA	TRBJ2-3	NA	TRBV4-1	TGCGCCAGCAGCCAAGCGTCATGGGAGGCCGATACGCAGTATTTT	CASSQASWEADTQYF
NA	TRBJ1-5	NA	TRBV9	TGTGCCAGCAGTGGTACAGCCTTCAATCAGCCCCAGCATTTT	CASSGTAFNQPQHF
NA	TRBJ2-3	NA	TRBV5-4	TGTGCCAGCAGCTTAATCGGGGGTGGCACAGATACGCAGTATTTT	CASSLIGGGTDTQYF
once	TRBJ1-5	TRBD1	TRBV28	TGTGCCAGCAGCTGGGACAGCGGATTCAATCAGCCCCAGCATTTT	CASSWDSGFNQPQHF
NA	TRBJ2-7	NA	TRBV27	TGTGCCAGCAGTTTATTTATTCAGGGTATCGACGAGCAGTACTTC	CASSLFIQGIDEQYF
NA	TRBJ1-2	NA	TRBV4-3	TGCGCCAGCAGCCAAGACGAGGGTGTTCGCTATGGCTACACCTTC	CASSQDEGVRYGYTF
NA	TRBJ1-3	TRBD1	TRBV7-9	TGTGCCAGCAGACCCAGGGGGCAGGACACCATATATTTT	CASRPRGQDTIYF